The clone carrying this T cell receptor beta chain appeared a few times. This entry belongs to a study of blood T cells in healthy people across ages. Then a second PCR, running roughly 7 to 11 cycles, was carried out with a sample-barcoded 5' primer and a J-beta primer mix. TCRdb reprocessed the 5' RACE reads with MiXCR, giving one entry per CDR3 protein. The repertoire holds roughly 550,000 distinct CDR3 sequences, with approximately 25% as singletons. This CDR3 contains 13 residues. Looked up from germline, CDR1 is DFQATT and CDR2 is SNEGSKA (reference sequence). The V end lost 1 base, the J end lost 0 bases, and 6 bases lay between the germline ends. The sample was also linked to a second study, of T cells of mothers and their children. That work states: Sample barcodes and 2-4 random nucleotides were added by the M1S primer of the second PCR.

The origin of this receptor is a boy between 10 and 17 years old in good health. This chain links TRBV20-1 with TRBJ1-2, with unresolved D. The sequenced sample consisted of blood. DNA for the CDR3: TGCAGTGCTAGAGCGGAGACTAACTATGGCTACACCTTC. It codes for CSARAETNYGYTF.